The clone carrying this T cell receptor (beta chain) was recorded many times. By 5'RACE with 10-nucleotide random UMIs, the cDNA was made. In every sequencing run, more than 180 million TCR-beta sequences were generated from 15-18 subjects. TCRdb redid the calling of the 5' RACE reads with MiXCR, one entry per CDR3 protein. The repertoire holds around 70,000 distinct CDR3 sequences, 3.2% seen once, with around 5.5% in the top ten. The junction had 11 bases not matched to a gene; V was cut back by 4 bases and J by 8 bases. Germline CDR1 reads SGHDT; CDR2 reads YYEEEE. The CDR3 loop spans 15 amino acids. These data belong to a study of neurological immune-mediated disorders. Looking at the study overall: Relapsing-remitting disease was seen in about 90% of the roughly 35 multiple sclerosis patients, and secondary progressive disease was seen in 3.

The rearrangement links TRBV5-6 to TRBJ2-5; 10 positions match TRBD2. The clonotype was recovered from a woman between 45 and 60 years old with multiple sclerosis. The sample consisted of PBMCs. The CDR3 sequence: CASSGSGGALGTQYF. The CDR3 bases are TGTGCCAGCAGCGGGAGCGGGGGGGCGCTTGGAACCCAGTACTTC. Filled out from reference TRBV5-6 and TRBJ2-5, the complete variable domain reads DAGVTQSPTHLIKTRGQQVTLRCSPKSGHDTVSWYQQALGQGPQFIFQYYEEEERQRGNFPDRFSGHQFPNYSSELNVNALLLGDSALYLCASSGSGGALGTQYFGPGTRLLVL.